Presented here are 20 T cell receptor beta chains from one specimen sequenced in a study of control samples from healthy donors and cancer patients. Clones were read by immunoSEQ multiplex PCR, and TCRdb kept only the in-frame ones, dropping some. Here the sample spans some 95,000 clones, 70% to 90% being singletons. Sample: blood. These receptors came from a man in his thirties or forties in good health.

The chain joins TRBV28 to TRBJ1-6, with TRBD1 matching over 8 bases. Germline V gene data show CDR1 as MDHEN and CDR2 as SYDVKM. After removal of 2 bases from V and 10 bases from J, the junction contained 16 bases not matched to a gene. There are 18 residues in the CDR3. The CDR3 DNA reads as TGTGCCAGCAGTTTAGGCGGGACAGGCTTGGGCCTTGGGTCACCCCTCCACTTT. Amino acids: CASSLGGTGLGLGSPLHF.

J is TRBJ2-1 and V is TRBV18; D remains unclear. V lost 3 bases, J lost 0 bases, and 9 bases lay in between. This CDR3 comprises 15 residues. From germline, CDR1 is KGHSH and CDR2 LQKENI. The CDR3 DNA follows: TGTGCCAGCTCACCCCAGCGACCCTCCTACAATGAGCAGTTCTTC. Translated, it gives CASSPQRPSYNEQFF.

The V call is TRBV11-3, the J call TRBJ1-2, with 8 bases aligning to TRBD1. The CDR3 is 20 amino acids. Germline V gene sequence: CDR1 SGHNT, CDR2 YENEEA. V was pared by 3 bases and J by 7 bases, with 25 bases of the junction left unmatched. The CDR3 here is CASSFPLAPDLDREFSGYTF. The CDR3 nucleotides read TGTGCCAGCAGCTTTCCGTTGGCTCCGGACCTGGACAGGGAATTCTCTGGCTACACCTTC.

This clone was counted between two and nine times. The genes are TRBV7-3 and TRBJ2-2; 14 bases are shared with TRBD2. The germline V gene encodes CDR1 SGHTA and CDR2 FQGTGA. The CDR3 totals 16 residues. The trim removed 3 bases at V and 6 bases at J, leaving 3 bases unmatched. CDR3 sequence (DNA): TGTGCCAGCAGCTTGACTAGCGGGAGGGCCGCCGGGGAGCTGTTTTTT. Its protein product is CASSLTSGRAAGELFF.

The J gene is TRBJ2-7, the V gene TRBV5-3; 7 nucleotides agree with TRBD1. TRBV5-3 is an ORF; its function is uncertain. After removal of 4 bases from V and 3 bases from J, the junction contained 13 bases not matched to a gene. The CDR3 is 16 residues long. This chain's CDR3 is CARSPTGDHWDYEQYF. The CDR3 nucleotides are TGTGCCAGAAGCCCCACAGGGGATCATTGGGACTACGAGCAGTACTTC.

This clone is a singleton in its sample. The chain recombines TRBV7-3 with TRBJ1-1; perhaps TRBD1 as D (5 bases). V lost 1 base and J lost 4, with 7 bases in between. Germline V gene lookup returns CDR1 SGHTA and CDR2 FQGTGA. CDR3 length: 13 residues. The CDR3 bases are TGTGCCAGCAGCTTAAGGGGGAGCACTGAAGCTTTCTTT. It specifies CASSLRGSTEAFF.

The chain couples TRBV4-2 to TRBJ2-1; D unclear. Trimming shortened V by 0 bases and J by 0 bases, and 12 bases separated the two germline ends. From germline, CDR1 is LGHNA and CDR2 YNFKEQ. CDR3 length: 17 residues. Here the CDR3 DNA reads TGTGCCAGCAGCCAAGATCCCTGGAGTGGCTCCTACAATGAGCAGTTCTTC. It encodes CASSQDPWSGSYNEQFF.

The chain links TRBV6-6 to TRBJ1-5; no clear D gene. Germline loops: CDR1 MNHNY, CDR2 SVGAGI (reference sequence). Trimming took off 5 bases at V and 4 bases at J, with 9 bases between the two ends. There are 13 residues in the CDR3. The CDR3 loop reads CASSQGHNQPQHF. The DNA for the CDR3 is TGTGCCAGCAGTCAAGGGCATAATCAGCCCCAGCATTTT.

This chain links TRBV3-1 (or the pseudogene TRBV3-2) with TRBJ2-2, with a possible D match to TRBD1 (5 bases). The CDR3 loop spans 16 amino acids. V was trimmed by 6 bases and J by 1 base, leaving 15 bases between them. Germline V lookup: CDR1 LGHDT, CDR2 YNNKEL (reference sequence). The chain's CDR3 is CASSRLGARNTGELFF. DNA for the CDR3: TGTGCCAGCAGTCGTTTAGGGGCGCGGAACACCGGGGAGCTGTTTTTT.

This clone has just one count. J is TRBJ2-1 and V is TRBV3-1 (or the pseudogene TRBV3-2); tentatively, D is TRBD2 (6 bases). V was clipped by 3 bases and J by 0 bases, with 12 bases between them. The CDR3 is 16 amino acids. Per the germline V gene, CDR1 is LGHDT and CDR2 is YNNKEL (reference sequence). CDR3 nucleotides: TGTGCCAGCAGCCACTATAGCGGCCCCTCCTACAATGAGCAGTTCTTC. Translated: CASSHYSGPSYNEQFF.

V is TRBV4-2 and J is TRBJ2-1; no firm D call. V lost 0 bases to trimming and J lost 4 bases, with 13 bases between them. From germline, CDR1 is LGHNA and CDR2 YNFKEQ. This CDR3 has 16 residues. The CDR3 DNA is TGTGCCAGCAGCCAAGAGGACCAGACCGGGTACAATGAGCAGTTCTTC. Its protein product is CASSQEDQTGYNEQFF.

The chain carries TRBV4-3 and TRBJ2-3; D may be TRBD1 (5 bases). Germline-derived CDR1 and CDR2 are LGHNA and YSLEER. This CDR3 is 17 amino acids long. The V end lost 0 bases, the J end lost 2 bases, and 15 bases lay between the germline ends. CDR3 amino acids: CASSQDRGSRYTDTQYF. In nucleotides, the CDR3 is TGCGCCAGCAGCCAAGATAGGGGAAGCAGATACACAGATACGCAGTATTTT.

The J gene is TRBJ2-3, the V gene TRBV3-1 (or the pseudogene TRBV3-2), with 8 bases identical to TRBD1. The junction had 5 bases not matched to a gene; V was cut back by 3 bases and J by 0 bases. The germline gives CDR1 LGHDT, CDR2 YNNKEL (reference sequence). The CDR3 spans 16 residues. The CDR3: CASSQVTGGSTDTQYF. The DNA for the CDR3 is TGTGCCAGCAGCCAGGTTACAGGGGGTAGCACAGATACGCAGTATTTT.

This clone was detected once. The V call is TRBV19, the J call TRBJ1-5, with 9 bases fitting TRBD1. Trimming cost V 8 bases and J 6 bases; bases outside gene matches: 11. Per germline, CDR1 LNHDA and CDR2 SQIVND (reference sequence). The CDR3 is 15 amino acids. CDR3 nucleotides: TGTGCCAGTTCGGACAGGGGCAGTTTGGGTCAGCCCCAGCATTTT. Translated, it gives CASSDRGSLGQPQHF. Together with reference TRBV19 and TRBJ1-5, the CDR3 gives the full variable domain: DGGITQSPKYLFRKEGQNVTLSCEQNLNHDAMYWYRQDPGQGLRLIYYSQIVNDFQKGDIAEGYSVSREKKESFPLTVTSAQKNPTAFYLCASSDRGSLGQPQHFGDGTRLSIL.

This sequence joins TRBV7-3 and TRBJ1-1; a possible D gene is TRBD1 (6 bases). Germline V gene lookup returns CDR1 SGHTA and CDR2 FQGTGA. Between the trimmed V and J ends, which lost 3 bases and 0 bases, there was a span of 17 bases. This CDR3 has 17 residues. The CDR3 coding sequence is TGTGCCAGCAGCTTTTCCCCAGGGGTCCCTATGAACACTGAAGCTTTCTTT. The encoded protein is CASSFSPGVPMNTEAFF.

The chain recombines TRBV7-3 with TRBJ2-2; D possibly corresponds to TRBD2 (6 bases). Germline V gene lookup returns CDR1 SGHTA and CDR2 FQGTGA. The CDR3 runs 15 residues. Trimming left V 4 bases short and J 7 bases short, with 16 bases between. The CDR3 protein is CASSYGREGVGELFF. As DNA, the CDR3 is TGTGCCAGCAGCTATGGGCGGGAAGGCGTCGGGGAGCTGTTTTTT.

The chain carries TRBV27 and TRBJ2-5; 9 bases fit TRBD1. This CDR3 has 16 residues. V gave up 6 bases and J gave up 2 bases; unmatched junction bases: 10. From germline, CDR1 is MNHEY and CDR2 SMNVEV (reference sequence). The DNA of the CDR3 is TGTGCCAGCAGATCACATCAGGGACAGGGACAAGAGACCCAGTACTTC. Its protein product is CASRSHQGQGQETQYF.

The chain carries TRBV3-1 (or the pseudogene TRBV3-2) and TRBJ2-7, with D possibly TRBD2 on 6 matching bases. The CDR3 sequence is 15 residues long. Trimming cost V 4 bases and J 0 bases, with 13 bases left between them. The germline V gene encodes CDR1 LGHDT and CDR2 YNNKEL (reference sequence). The CDR3 region is CASSPYQTSSYEQYF. In DNA, the CDR3 is TGTGCCAGCAGCCCATACCAGACTAGCTCCTACGAGCAGTACTTC.

The chain carries TRBV19 and TRBJ1-1; D ambiguous. Germline V gene sequence: CDR1 LNHDA, CDR2 SQIVND (reference sequence). V lost 8 bases and J 7 bases, leaving 26 bases between the germline ends. The CDR3 totals 16 residues. The CDR3 sequence is CASLGPGRRLTHEAFF. In nucleotides, the CDR3 is TGTGCCAGTCTCGGGCCCGGCAGACGGCTAACTCATGAAGCTTTCTTT.

The chain is built from TRBV19 and TRBJ2-1; TRBD1 matches 9 bases. Trimming took 10 bases from V and 15 from J; bases not matched to a gene: 10. The CDR3 totals 11 residues. CDR1 and CDR2 from the germline V gene are LNHDA and SQIVND (reference sequence). CDR3 nucleotide sequence: TGTGCCACCGGCCACAGGGGGCGTCGGTTCTTC. This sequence encodes CATGHRGRRFF. The complete variable domain, with remaining parts taken from reference TRBV19 and TRBJ2-1, reads DGGITQSPKYLFRKEGQNVTLSCEQNLNHDAMYWYRQDPGQGLRLIYYSQIVNDFQKGDIAEGYSVSREKKESFPLTVTSAQKNPTAFYLCATGHRGRRFFGPGTRLTVL.